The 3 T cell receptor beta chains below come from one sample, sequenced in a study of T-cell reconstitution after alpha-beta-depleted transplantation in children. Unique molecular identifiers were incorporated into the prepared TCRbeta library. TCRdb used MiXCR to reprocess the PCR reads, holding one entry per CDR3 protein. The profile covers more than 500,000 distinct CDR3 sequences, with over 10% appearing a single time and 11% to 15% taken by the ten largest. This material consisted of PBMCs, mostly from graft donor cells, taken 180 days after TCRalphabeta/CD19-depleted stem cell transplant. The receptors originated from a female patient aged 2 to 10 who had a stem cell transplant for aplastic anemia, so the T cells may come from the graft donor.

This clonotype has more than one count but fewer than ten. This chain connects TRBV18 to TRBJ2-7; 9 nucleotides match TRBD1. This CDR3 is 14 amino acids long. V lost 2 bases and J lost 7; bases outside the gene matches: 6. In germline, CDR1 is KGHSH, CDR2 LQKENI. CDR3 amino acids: CASSPIQGAREQYV. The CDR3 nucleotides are TGTGCCAGCTCACCAATACAGGGGGCCAGGGAGCAGTACGTC.

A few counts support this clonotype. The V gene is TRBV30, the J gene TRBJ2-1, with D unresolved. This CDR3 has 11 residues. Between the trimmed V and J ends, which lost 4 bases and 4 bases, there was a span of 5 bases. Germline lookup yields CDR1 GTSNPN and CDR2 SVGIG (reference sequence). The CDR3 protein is CAWMWYNEQFF. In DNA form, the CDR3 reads TGTGCCTGGATGTGGTACAATGAGCAGTTCTTC. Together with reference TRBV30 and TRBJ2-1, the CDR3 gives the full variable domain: SQTIHQWPATLVQPVGSPLSLECTVEGTSNPNLYWYRQAAGRGLQLLFYSVGIGQISSEVPQNLSASRPQDRQFILSSKKLLLSDSGFYLCAWMWYNEQFFGPGTRLTVL.

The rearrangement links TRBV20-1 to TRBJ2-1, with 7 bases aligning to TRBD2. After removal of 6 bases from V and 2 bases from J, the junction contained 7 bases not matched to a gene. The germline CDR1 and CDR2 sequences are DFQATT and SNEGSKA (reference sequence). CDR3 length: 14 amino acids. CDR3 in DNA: TGCAGTGCCCTCACTAGCGACGCCTACAATGAGCAGTTCTTC. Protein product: CSALTSDAYNEQFF.